Following are 8 T cell receptor beta chains from one sample sequenced in a study of CD8 T cells in ankylosing spondylitis. MiXCR was run by TCRdb on the 5' RACE reads, yielding one entry per CDR3 protein. The sample yields under 200,000 distinct CDR3 sequences, 13% seen once. Source material: blood, either unsorted or a sorted T cell fraction (not recorded which). These receptors all stem from a female donor with ankylosing spondylitis or in good health (not recorded which).

This clonotype occurred many times. The rearrangement links TRBV27 to TRBJ2-5; TRBD1 matches at 9 bases. The CDR3 loop spans 14 amino acids. Germline CDR1 reads MNHEY; CDR2 reads SMNVEV (reference sequence). With 4 bases clipped from V and 5 bases from J, the junction kept 5 bases outside the gene matches. This CDR3 reads CASSSGTGTETQYF. The CDR3 DNA follows: TGTGCCAGCAGTTCCGGGACAGGGACGGAGACCCAGTACTTC.

This clonotype has ten or more counts. The CDR3 region is CSARADATRDRGHSSGNTIYF. The DNA for the CDR3 is TGCAGTGCTAGAGCAGATGCGACCCGGGACAGGGGGCACTCCTCTGGAAACACCATATATTTT. The chain combines TRBV20-1 with TRBJ1-3; 12 nucleotides line up with TRBD1. In germline, CDR1 is DFQATT, CDR2 SNEGSKA (reference sequence). Trimming took 1 base from V and 0 from J; bases not matched to a gene: 16. There are 21 residues in the CDR3.

With regard to this clonotype: Germline and junction disagree at one end, which may indicate a read error. This chain connects TRBV27 to TRBJ1-5; 9 bases fit TRBD1. The germline V gene has CDR1 MNHEY and CDR2 SMNVEV (reference sequence). The CDR3 sequence is 14 residues long. CDR3 bases: TGTGCCAGCCGTTTACAGGGGGCAGGTCAGCCCCAGCATTTT. It encodes CASRLQGAGQPQHF.

In its sample, this clonotype was seen many times. The chain joins TRBV7-6 to TRBJ2-2; TRBD2 is a possible D gene (5 bases). The CDR3 has 13 amino acids. Germline CDR1 reads SGHVS; CDR2 reads FNYEAQ. V was trimmed by 1 base and J by 6 bases, leaving 6 bases between them. CDR3 bases: TGTGCCAGCAGCTTAGTCGGGGCCGGGGAGCTGTTTTTT. Its protein product is CASSLVGAGELFF.

This clonotype was found a few times. This rearrangement joins TRBV12-3 or TRBV12-4 to TRBJ2-7, with TRBD2 matching over 8 bases. The CDR3 length is 15 residues. With 7 bases clipped from V and 6 bases from J, the junction kept 14 bases outside the gene matches. The CDR3 reads CASILSGRDGTEQYF. The DNA for the CDR3 is TGTGCCAGCATCTTAAGCGGGAGAGACGGTACCGAGCAGTACTTC.

This clonotype was counted at least ten times. The chain couples TRBV7-2 to TRBJ1-4; D remains ambiguous. From germline, CDR1 is SGHTA and CDR2 FQGNSA. V lost 1 base, J lost 0 bases, and 9 bases lay in between. The CDR3 consists of 16 residues. As DNA, the CDR3 is TGTGCCAGCAGCTTAGGGTGGCAGGCAACTAATGAAAAACTGTTTTTT. It codes for CASSLGWQATNEKLFF.

Notes on this clonotype: This may be a read error, as it is one base from a much larger clone. The V and J genes are TRBV6-6 and TRBJ1-5, with D unresolved. The V gene's germline CDR1 is MNHNY and CDR2 SVGAGI (reference sequence). The CDR3 is 13 amino acids. The CDR3 sequence: CTSSSEWSQPQHF. DNA for the CDR3: TGTACCAGCAGTTCCGAGTGGAGTCAGCCCCAGCATTTT.

Many counts were recorded for this clonotype. This rearrangement joins TRBV27 to TRBJ2-7; D is perhaps TRBD1 (6 bases). This CDR3 has 15 amino acids. V lost 0 bases and J 3 bases, leaving 12 bases between the germline ends. Germline V gives CDR1 MNHEY, CDR2 SMNVEV (reference sequence). CDR3: CASSLSGTIGYEQYF. The CDR3 coding sequence is TGTGCCAGCAGTTTATCAGGGACAATCGGCTACGAGCAGTACTTC.